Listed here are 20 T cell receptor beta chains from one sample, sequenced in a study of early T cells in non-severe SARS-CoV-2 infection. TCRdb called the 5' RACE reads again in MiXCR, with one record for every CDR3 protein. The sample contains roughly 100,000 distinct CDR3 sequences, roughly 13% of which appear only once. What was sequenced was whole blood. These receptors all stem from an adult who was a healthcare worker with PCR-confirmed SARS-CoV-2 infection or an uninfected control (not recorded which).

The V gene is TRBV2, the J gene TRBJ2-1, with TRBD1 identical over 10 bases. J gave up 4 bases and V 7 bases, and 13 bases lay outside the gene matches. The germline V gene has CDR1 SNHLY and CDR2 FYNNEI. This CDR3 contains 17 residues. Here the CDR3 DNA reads TGTGCCAGCAAGAGGGTCGGTGGGACAGGGGATTACAATGAGCAGTTCTTC. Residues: CASKRVGGTGDYNEQFF.

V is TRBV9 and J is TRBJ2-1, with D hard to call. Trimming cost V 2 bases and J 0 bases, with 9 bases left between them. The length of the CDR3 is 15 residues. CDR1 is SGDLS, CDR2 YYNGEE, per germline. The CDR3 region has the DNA TGTGCCAGCAGCGTTTCGCTAGACTCCTACAATGAGCAGTTCTTC. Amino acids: CASSVSLDSYNEQFF.

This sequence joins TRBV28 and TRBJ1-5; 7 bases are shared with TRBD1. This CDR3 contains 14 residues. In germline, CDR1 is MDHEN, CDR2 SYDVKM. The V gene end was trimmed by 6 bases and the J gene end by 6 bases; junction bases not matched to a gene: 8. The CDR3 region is CASSPDRVSQPQHF. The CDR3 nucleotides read TGTGCCAGCAGCCCTGACAGGGTATCTCAGCCCCAGCATTTT.

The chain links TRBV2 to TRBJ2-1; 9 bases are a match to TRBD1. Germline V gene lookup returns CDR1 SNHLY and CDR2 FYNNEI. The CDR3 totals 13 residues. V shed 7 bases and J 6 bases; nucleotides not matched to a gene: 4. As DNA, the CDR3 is TGTGCCAGCAAGGAGACAGGGGGCAATGAGCAGTTCTTC. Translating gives CASKETGGNEQFF.

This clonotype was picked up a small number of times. CDR3 DNA: TGTGCCGCTCGGCCTAGCGTCTTAGAGACCCAGTACTTC. Its translation is CAARPSVLETQYF. J is TRBJ2-5 and V is TRBV6-5, with D perhaps TRBD2 (6 bases). The CDR3 runs to 13 residues. V was pared by 11 bases and J by 4 bases, with 17 bases between. Germline V lookup: CDR1 MNHEY, CDR2 SVGAGI.

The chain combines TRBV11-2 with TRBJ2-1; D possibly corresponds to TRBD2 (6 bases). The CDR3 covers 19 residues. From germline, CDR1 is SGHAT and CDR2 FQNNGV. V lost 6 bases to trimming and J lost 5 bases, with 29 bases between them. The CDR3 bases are TGTGCCAGCAGGAACCCCATGAAGACTAGACCCACTCATAACAATGAGCAGTTCTTC. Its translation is CASRNPMKTRPTHNNEQFF.

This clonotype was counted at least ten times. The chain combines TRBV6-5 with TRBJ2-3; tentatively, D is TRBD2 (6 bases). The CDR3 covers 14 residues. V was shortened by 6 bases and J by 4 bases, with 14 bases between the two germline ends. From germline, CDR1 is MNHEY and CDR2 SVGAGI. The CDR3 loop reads CASSQKSGSDTQYF. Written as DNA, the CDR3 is TGTGCCAGCAGCCAAAAGAGCGGGTCAGATACGCAGTATTTT.

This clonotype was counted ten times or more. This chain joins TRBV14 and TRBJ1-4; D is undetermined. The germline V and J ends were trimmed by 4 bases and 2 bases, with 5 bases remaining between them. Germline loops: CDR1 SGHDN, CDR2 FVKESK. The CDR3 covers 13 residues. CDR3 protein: CASSRGTNEKLFF. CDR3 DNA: TGTGCCAGCAGCCGTGGCACTAATGAAAAACTGTTTTTT. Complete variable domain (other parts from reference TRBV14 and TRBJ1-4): EAGVTQFPSHSVIEKGQTVTLRCDPISGHDNLYWYRRVMGKEIKFLLHFVKESKQDESGMPNNRFLAERTGGTYSTLKVQPAELEDSGVYFCASSRGTNEKLFFGSGTQLSVL.

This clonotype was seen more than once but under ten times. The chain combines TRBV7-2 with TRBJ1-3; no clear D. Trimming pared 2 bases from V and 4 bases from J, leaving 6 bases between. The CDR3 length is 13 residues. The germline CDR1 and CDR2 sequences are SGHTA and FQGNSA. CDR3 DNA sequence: TGTGCCAGCAGCTTACTCCAGGGAAACACCATATATTTT. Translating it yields CASSLLQGNTIYF. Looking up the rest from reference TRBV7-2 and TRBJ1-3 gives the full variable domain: GAGVSQSPSNKVTEKGKDVELRCDPISGHTALYWYRQSLGQGLEFLIYFQGNSAPDKSGLPSDRFSAERTGGSVSTLTIQRTQQEDSAVYLCASSLLQGNTIYFGEGSWLTVV.

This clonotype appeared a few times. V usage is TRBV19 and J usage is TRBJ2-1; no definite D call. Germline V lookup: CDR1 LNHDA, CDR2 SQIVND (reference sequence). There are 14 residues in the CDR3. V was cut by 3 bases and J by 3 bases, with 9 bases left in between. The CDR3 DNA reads TGTGCCAGTAGTATGAATGGCGGCTACAATGAGCAGTTCTTC. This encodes CASSMNGGYNEQFF.

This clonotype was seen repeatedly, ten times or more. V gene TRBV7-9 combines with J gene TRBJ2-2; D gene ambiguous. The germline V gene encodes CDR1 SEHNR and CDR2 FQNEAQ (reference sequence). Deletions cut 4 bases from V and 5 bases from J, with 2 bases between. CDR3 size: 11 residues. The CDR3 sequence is CASSYTGELFF. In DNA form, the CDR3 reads TGTGCCAGCAGCTATACCGGGGAGCTGTTTTTT.

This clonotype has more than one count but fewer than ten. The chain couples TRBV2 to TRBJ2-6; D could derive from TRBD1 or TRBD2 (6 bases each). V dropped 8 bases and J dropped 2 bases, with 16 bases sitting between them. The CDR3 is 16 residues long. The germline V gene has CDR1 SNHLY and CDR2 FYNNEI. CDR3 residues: CASSRGPTAGANVLTF. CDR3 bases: TGTGCCAGCTCCCGGGGGCCTACGGCTGGGGCCAACGTCCTGACTTTC.

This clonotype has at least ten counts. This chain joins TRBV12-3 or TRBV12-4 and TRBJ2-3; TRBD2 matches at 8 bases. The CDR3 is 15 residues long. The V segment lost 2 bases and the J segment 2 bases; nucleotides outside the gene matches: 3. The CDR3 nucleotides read TGTGCCAGCAGTTTACGGGAGGGTTACACAGATACGCAGTATTTT. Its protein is CASSLREGYTDTQYF.

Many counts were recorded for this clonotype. CDR3 sequence: CASSPGQGLRVAKNIQYF. The DNA of the CDR3 is TGCGCCAGCAGCCCGGGACAGGGACTGAGGGTAGCCAAAAACATTCAGTACTTC. The rearrangement links TRBV5-1 to TRBJ2-4; 9 bases are a match to TRBD1. J gave up 0 bases and V 4 bases, and 11 bases lay outside the gene matches. There are 18 residues in the CDR3. CDR1 is SGHRS and CDR2 is YFSETQ in the germline V gene.

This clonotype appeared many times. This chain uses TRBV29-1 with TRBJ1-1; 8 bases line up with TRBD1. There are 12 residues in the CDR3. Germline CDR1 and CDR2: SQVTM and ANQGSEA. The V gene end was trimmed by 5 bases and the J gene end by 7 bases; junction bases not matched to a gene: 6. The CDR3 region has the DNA TGCAGCGTTTCGACAGGGGTAAATGAAGCTTTCTTT. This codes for CSVSTGVNEAFF.

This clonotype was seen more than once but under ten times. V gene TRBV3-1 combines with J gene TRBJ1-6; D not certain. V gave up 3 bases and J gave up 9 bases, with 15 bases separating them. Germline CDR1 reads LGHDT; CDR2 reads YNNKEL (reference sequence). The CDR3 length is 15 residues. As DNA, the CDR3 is TGTGCCAGCAGCCATGGGAGGGTGGATATTTCACCCCTCCACTTT. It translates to CASSHGRVDISPLHF.

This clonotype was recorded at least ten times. The CDR3 region is CASSLGGGSSYNEQFF. Here the CDR3 DNA reads TGTGCCAGCAGCTTAGGCGGCGGGAGCTCCTACAATGAGCAGTTCTTC. The chain uses TRBV11-3 and TRBJ2-1, with 7 bases fitting TRBD2. Germline trimming cut 1 base from V and 0 bases from J; bases unmatched to any gene: 3. The CDR3 spans 16 residues. In germline, CDR1 is SGHNT, CDR2 YENEEA.

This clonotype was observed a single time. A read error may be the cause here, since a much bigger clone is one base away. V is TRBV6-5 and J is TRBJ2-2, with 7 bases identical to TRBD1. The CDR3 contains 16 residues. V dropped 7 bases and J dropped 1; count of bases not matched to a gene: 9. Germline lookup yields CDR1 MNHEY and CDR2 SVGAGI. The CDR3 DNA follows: TGTGCCAGCACCGACCAGGGACAGAGGAACACCGGGGAGCTGTTTTTT. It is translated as CASTDQGQRNTGELFF.

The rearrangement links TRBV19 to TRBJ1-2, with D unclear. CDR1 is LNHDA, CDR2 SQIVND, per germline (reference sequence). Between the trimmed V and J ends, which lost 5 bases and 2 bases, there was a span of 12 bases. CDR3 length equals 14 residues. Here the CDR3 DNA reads TGTGCCAGTAGTCCCGCGGCAGTCAACTATGGCTACACCTTC. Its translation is CASSPAAVNYGYTF.

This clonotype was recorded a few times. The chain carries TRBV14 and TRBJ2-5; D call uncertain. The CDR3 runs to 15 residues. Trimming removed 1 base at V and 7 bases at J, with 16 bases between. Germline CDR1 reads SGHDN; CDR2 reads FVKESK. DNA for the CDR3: TGTGCCAGCAGCCAAGCTCGTGCAGCGTCGGGGACCCAGTACTTC. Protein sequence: CASSQARAASGTQYF.